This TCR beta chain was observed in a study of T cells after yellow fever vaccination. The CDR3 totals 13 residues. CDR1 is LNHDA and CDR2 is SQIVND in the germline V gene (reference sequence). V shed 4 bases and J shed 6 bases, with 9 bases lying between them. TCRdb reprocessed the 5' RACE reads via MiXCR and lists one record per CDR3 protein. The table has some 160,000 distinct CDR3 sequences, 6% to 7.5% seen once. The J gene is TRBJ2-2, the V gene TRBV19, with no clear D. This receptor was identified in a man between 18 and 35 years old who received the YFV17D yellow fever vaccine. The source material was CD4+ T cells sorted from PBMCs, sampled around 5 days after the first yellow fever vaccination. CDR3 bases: TGTGCCAGTAGTAAAGGCCCCGCCGGGGAGCTGTTTTTT. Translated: CASSKGPAGELFF.